A single sample gave rise to the 16 T cell receptor beta chains below, sequenced in a study of T cells in women clearing cervical HPV infection. The repertoire was sequenced with immunoSEQ multiplex PCR; TCRdb's copy has only in-frame clones and lacks some. This sample contains under 45,000 clones. The material sequenced was blood buffy coat. Receptors were obtained from a woman between 18 and 70 years old with a cervical HPV16 infection that either progressed to CIN3+ or cleared (not recorded which).

The CDR3 here is CAIGGGGGGETQYF. The sequenced CDR3 bases are TGTGCCATCGGGGGTGGAGGGGGGGGAGAGACC. The chain carries TRBV10-3 and TRBJ2-5; the D gene is possibly TRBD2 (7 bases). The CDR3 end is not reached by the read, which stops 3 residues before it; the germline J gene fills it in. Per germline, CDR1 ENHRY and CDR2 SYGVKD. The CDR3 runs 14 residues. Trimming pared 8 bases from V and 4 bases from J, leaving 17 bases between.

On this clone itself: The CDR3 goes on 3 residues after the read ends, and that part is filled in from the germline J gene. The chain recombines TRBV13 with TRBJ1-2; D possibly corresponds to TRBD1 (6 bases). The CDR3 spans 15 residues. V lost 5 bases and J lost 4, with 17 bases in between. Germline assignment: CDR1 PRHDT and CDR2 FYEKMQ (reference sequence). The DNA read from the CDR3 is TGTGCCAGCAGCACCCGGTTCGACAGGCCCTATGGC. It codes for CASSTRFDRPYG. The CDR3 in its entirety is CASSTRFDRPYGYTF.

On this clone: Read sequence stops 3 residues before the CDR3 end, and the germline J gene provides the missing end. Within the sample, other DNA sequences also encode this same CDR3. The chain joins TRBV20-1 to TRBJ2-7, with TRBD1 as a possible D gene (5 bases). The CDR3 consists of 15 residues. V was cut by 5 bases and J by 5 bases, with 22 bases left in between. The germline gives CDR1 DFQATT, CDR2 SNEGSKA (reference sequence). CDR3 bases read: TGCAGTGCTGCACCTCCAGGGTGGGAAGTGAACGAG. Translating gives CSAAPPGWEVNE. Given in full, the CDR3 is CSAAPPGWEVNEQYF.

Concerning this clone itself: The sequenced fragment ends 3 residues before the CDR3 boundary, so the rest is inferred from the germline J gene. The chain recombines TRBV7-3 with TRBJ2-5; tentatively, D is TRBD1 (5 bases). The CDR3 is 13 amino acids. CDR1 and CDR2 (germline): SGHTA, FQGTGA. Trimming took off 5 bases at V and 5 bases at J, with 12 bases between the two ends. The part of the CDR3 DNA that was read is TGTGCCAGCAGCGCAGGGAAATCCGAGACC. Its translation is CASSAGKSET. The CDR3 in its entirety is CASSAGKSETQYF.

Considering frequency, this clone is medium-sized. The sequence runs out 3 residues before the end of the CDR3; the remainder is reconstructed from the germline J gene. The rearrangement uses TRBV6-1 and TRBJ2-7, with a tentative D call TRBD1 (6 bases). V was shortened by 0 bases and J by 2 bases, with 8 bases between the two germline ends. The CDR3 covers 14 residues. CDR1 MNHNS and CDR2 SASEGT come from the germline V gene. CDR3 bases read: TGTGCCAGCAGTGAAGCGGACAGTACCTACGAG. The encoded protein is CASSEADSTYE. The CDR3 in full is CASSEADSTYEQYF.

Notes on this clone: The read terminates 3 residues ahead of where the CDR3 ends, so the germline J gene completes it. The chain uses TRBV2 and TRBJ2-3; perhaps TRBD1 as D (7 bases). The CDR3 totals 19 residues. The V gene lost 6 bases and the J gene lost 5 bases, with 30 bases spanning the gap. Germline V gene lookup returns CDR1 SNHLY and CDR2 FYNNEI. Partial CDR3 DNA: TGTGCCAGCAGGTGGGGCCAGTCCAGGGGGGCAGGGGAGAAAGATACG. It specifies CASRWGQSRGAGEKDT. In full, the CDR3 is CASRWGQSRGAGEKDTQYF.

A remark on this clone: The read stops 3 residues short of the end of the CDR3; the missing end is completed from the germline J gene. The chain combines TRBV30 with TRBJ1-6; TRBD1 matches at 7 bases. The germline V gene encodes CDR1 GTSNPN and CDR2 SVGIG (reference sequence). V was pared by 4 bases and J by 9 bases, with 3 bases of the junction left unmatched. The CDR3 sequence is 12 residues long. The CDR3 bases that were read are TGTGCCTGGACCAACAGGGGTTCACCC. Amino acid sequence: CAWTNRGSP. The full CDR3 reads CAWTNRGSPLHF.

This chain's CDR3 is CSASNSNEQFF. The sequenced CDR3 bases are TGCAGTGCTAGTAACAGCAATGAG. This rearrangement joins TRBV20-1 to TRBJ2-1; D is undetermined. The read gets to within 3 residues of the CDR3 end, and the germline J gene fills in the rest. Germline CDR1 DFQATT, CDR2 SNEGSKA (reference sequence). This CDR3 comprises 11 residues. The V and J ends lost 3 bases and 6 bases respectively, with 6 bases between them.

Comment on this clone: The read terminates 3 residues before the CDR3 end, so the remaining end is supplied by the germline J gene. The chain joins TRBV19 to TRBJ2-1; tentative D call: TRBD2 (6 bases). V lost 3 bases and J lost 2, with 23 bases in between. CDR1 and CDR2 from the germline V gene are LNHDA and SQIVND (reference sequence). The CDR3 consists of 19 residues. The CDR3 loop reads CASSISLGLSSDTYNEQFF. CDR3 DNA (partial): TGTGCCAGTAGTATTTCCTTGGGACTCTCGTCGGATACCTACAATGAG.

In regard to this clone: The CDR3 end is not reached by the read, which stops 3 residues before it; the germline J gene fills it in. The chain links TRBV19 to TRBJ2-3, with TRBD1 matching 7 bases. CDR3 length: 15 residues. Germline trimming cut 6 bases from V and 3 bases from J; bases unmatched to any gene: 9. Germline assignment: CDR1 LNHDA and CDR2 SQIVND (reference sequence). The part of the CDR3 DNA that was read is TGTGCCAGTAGATTACAGACAGGGCTGACAGATACG. This sequence encodes CASRLQTGLTDT. In full, the CDR3 is CASRLQTGLTDTQYF.

To note about this clone: The read terminates 3 residues before the CDR3 end, so the remaining end is supplied by the germline J gene. The chain is built from TRBV12-3 or TRBV12-4 and TRBJ1-2; weak D call: TRBD1 (6 bases). Deletions cut 6 bases from V and 6 bases from J, with 14 bases between. This CDR3 is 13 amino acids long. CDR3 DNA, as far as it was read: TGTGCCAGCAGCCAACCCTACAGGGATGGC. Encoded protein: CASSQPYRDG. The whole CDR3 reads CASSQPYRDGYTF.

A remark on this clone: Read data end 3 residues before the CDR3 end; the end is taken from the germline J gene. The chain combines TRBV18 with TRBJ2-3; 10 bases agree with TRBD2. Germline loops: CDR1 KGHSH, CDR2 LQKENI. CDR3 length equals 16 residues. The CDR3 region is CASSPYGTSAGETQYF. CDR3 DNA, as far as it was read: TGTGCCAGCTCACCATACGGGACTAGCGCGGGAGAGACG.

Details on this clone: The read is 3 residues too short to cover the CDR3 end, so that end is filled in from the germline J gene. The V call is TRBV19, the J call TRBJ2-7, with TRBD1 matching over 9 bases. The CDR3 has 16 residues. J gave up 3 bases and V 0 bases, and 6 bases lay outside the gene matches. CDR1 is LNHDA and CDR2 is SQIVND in the germline V gene (reference sequence). The CDR3 reads CASSIEGDRAIYEQYF. The sequenced part of the CDR3 DNA is TGTGCCAGTAGTATAGAGGGGGACAGGGCAATCTACGAG.

About this clone itself: The read ends 3 residues early relative to the CDR3; the germline J gene fills the gap. The rearrangement links TRBV7-3 to TRBJ1-4; D remains ambiguous. CDR1 SGHTA and CDR2 FQGTGA come from the germline V gene. This CDR3 region has 15 residues. The V and J ends lost 0 bases and 2 bases respectively, with 7 bases between them. The covered CDR3 bases are TGTGCCAGCAGCTTAACTCTAGCCACTAATGAAAAA. Translating gives CASSLTLATNEK. The complete CDR3 sequence is CASSLTLATNEKLFF. Complete variable domain (other parts from reference TRBV7-3 and TRBJ1-4): GAGVSQTPSNKVTEKGKYVELRCDPISGHTALYWYRQSLGQGPEFLIYFQGTGAADDSGLPNDRFFAVRPEGSVSTLKIQRTERGDSAVYLCASSLTLATNEKLFFGSGTQLSVL.

CDR3 bases read: TGTGCCAGCAGCGCAAGCGGGGGGAGAACAGATACG. This encodes CASSASGGRTDT. The whole CDR3 reads CASSASGGRTDTQYF. V is TRBV7-3 and J is TRBJ2-3; 9 bases are shared with TRBD2. The CDR3 end falls 3 residues outside the read, so it is completed with the germline J gene. Germline values: CDR1 SGHTA, CDR2 FQGTGA. CDR3 length: 15 residues. J gave up 3 bases and V 5 bases, and 6 bases lay outside the gene matches.

Regarding this clone: The observed sequence ends 3 residues before the CDR3 terminus, with the missing tail filled in from the germline J gene. This chain uses TRBV19 with TRBJ1-4; TRBD1 agrees at 8 bases. This CDR3 has 13 residues. V lost 7 bases, J lost 8 bases, and 6 bases stayed unmatched. Germline assignment: CDR1 LNHDA and CDR2 SQIVND (reference sequence). CDR3 region: CASKDRAWEKLFF. Partial CDR3 DNA: TGTGCCAGTAAGGACAGGGCCTGGGAAAAA.